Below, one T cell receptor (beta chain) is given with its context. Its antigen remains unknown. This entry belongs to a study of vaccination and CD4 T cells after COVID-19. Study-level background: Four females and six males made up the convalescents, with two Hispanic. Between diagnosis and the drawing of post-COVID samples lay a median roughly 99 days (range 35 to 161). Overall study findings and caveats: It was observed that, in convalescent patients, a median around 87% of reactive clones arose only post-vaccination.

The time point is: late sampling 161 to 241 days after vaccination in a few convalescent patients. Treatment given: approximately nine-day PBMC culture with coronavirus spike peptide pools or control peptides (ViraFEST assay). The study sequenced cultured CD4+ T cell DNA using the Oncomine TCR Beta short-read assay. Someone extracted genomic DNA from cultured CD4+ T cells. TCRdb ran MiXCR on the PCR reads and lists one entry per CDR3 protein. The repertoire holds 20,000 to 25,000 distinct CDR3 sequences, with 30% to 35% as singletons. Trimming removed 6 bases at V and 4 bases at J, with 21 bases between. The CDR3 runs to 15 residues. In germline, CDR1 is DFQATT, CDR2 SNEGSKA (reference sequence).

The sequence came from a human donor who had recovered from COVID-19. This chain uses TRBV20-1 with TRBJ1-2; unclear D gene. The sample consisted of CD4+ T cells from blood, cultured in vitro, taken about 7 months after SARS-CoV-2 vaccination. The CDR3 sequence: CSAHDASTIIYGYTF. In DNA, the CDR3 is TGCAGTGCCCATGACGCCAGTACAATTATCTATGGCTACACCTTC.